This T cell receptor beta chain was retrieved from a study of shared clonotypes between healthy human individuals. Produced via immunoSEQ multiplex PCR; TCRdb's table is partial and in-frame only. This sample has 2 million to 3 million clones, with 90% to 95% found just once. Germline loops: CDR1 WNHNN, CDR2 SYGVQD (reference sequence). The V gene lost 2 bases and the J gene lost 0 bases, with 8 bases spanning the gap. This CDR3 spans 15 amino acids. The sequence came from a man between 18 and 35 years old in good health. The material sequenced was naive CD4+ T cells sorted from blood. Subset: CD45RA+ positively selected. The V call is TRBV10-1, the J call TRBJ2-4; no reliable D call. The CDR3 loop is CASSENGKAKNIQYF. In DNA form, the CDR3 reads TGCGCCAGCAGTGAGAACGGAAAAGCCAAAAACATTCAGTACTTC.